A single sample is the source of the 14 T cell receptor beta chains below, sequenced in a study of monozygotic twins with inflammatory bowel disease. TCRdb re-called the 5' RACE reads, yielding one record per CDR3 amino acid sequence without DNA. The listing contains 300,000 to 450,000 distinct CDR3 sequences. The specimen was blood. The receptor set was obtained from a human donor with ulcerative colitis or Crohn's disease, or a healthy co-twin of an affected twin (not recorded which).

The chain joins TRBV6-1 to TRBJ2-6; TCRdb designates TRBD1, a call that cannot be tested without DNA. Germline V CDR1 and CDR2: MNHNS, SASEGT. The CDR3 consists of 15 residues. The CDR3 region is CASSDGAGGANVLTF.

The rearrangement links TRBV20-1 to TRBJ1-3; TCRdb outputs TRBD1, but without DNA this stays unchecked. Germline V lookup: CDR1 DFQATT, CDR2 SNEGSKA (reference sequence). The CDR3 extends over 14 amino acids. CDR3 sequence reads: CSARLQGARDTIYF.

J is TRBJ1-2 and V is TRBV6-2 or TRBV6-3. The germline V gene has CDR1 MNHEY and CDR2 SVGEGT. This CDR3 region has 12 residues. Here the CDR3 reads CPSGLVDYGYTF.

The V and J genes are TRBV7-2 and TRBJ2-1; TCRdb selects TRBD2, and the lack of DNA leaves this call unchecked. Germline V gene data show CDR1 as SGHTA and CDR2 as FQGNSA. The CDR3 contains 16 residues. The CDR3 reads CASSPELAGGNNEQFF.

This chain links TRBV2 with TRBJ1-5. The germline gives CDR1 SNHLY, CDR2 FYNNEI. The CDR3 consists of 14 residues. The CDR3 sequence: CASSDLGNNQPQHF.

The chain is built from TRBV7-2 and TRBJ1-2. The CDR3 runs 13 residues. CDR1 and CDR2 (germline): SGHTA, FQGNSA. The chain's CDR3 is CASSITTVRGYTF.

The chain links TRBV7-2 to TRBJ2-1; TCRdb names TRBD2, which stays unverified in the absence of DNA. Germline assignment: CDR1 SGHTA and CDR2 FQGNSA. This CDR3 contains 16 residues. CDR3 protein: CASSLRQGLAYNEQFF.

The CDR3 spells CASSQRTGLGEKLFF. The chain employs TRBV4-1 and TRBJ1-4; TCRdb names TRBD1, which stays unverified in the absence of DNA. Germline-derived CDR1 and CDR2 are MGHRA and YSYEKL. This CDR3 region has 15 residues.

J is TRBJ1-4 and V is TRBV5-6. CDR3 length equals 13 residues. Germline loops: CDR1 SGHDT, CDR2 YYEEEE. CDR3 protein: CASSLQFEEKLFF.

CDR3 in amino acids: CASSLEVTGELFF. The V gene is TRBV5-1, the J gene TRBJ2-2. The CDR3 has 13 amino acids. CDR1 and CDR2 from the germline V gene are SGHRS and YFSETQ.

CDR3 sequence: CSARNWMNTEAFF. This chain uses TRBV20-1 with TRBJ1-1. Germline loops: CDR1 DFQATT, CDR2 SNEGSKA (reference sequence). This CDR3 has 13 amino acids.

V is TRBV6-5 and J is TRBJ2-7; there is no DNA to check the TCRdb D call of TRBD1. The CDR3 has 16 amino acids. Germline V gene sequence: CDR1 MNHEY, CDR2 SVGAGI. The CDR3: CASSYLRFGQGDEQYF.

This chain links TRBV20-1 with TRBJ2-6. Germline CDR1 reads DFQATT; CDR2 reads SNEGSKA (reference sequence). The CDR3 contains 17 residues. CDR3 sequence: CSVDLLILASGANVLTF.

The chain joins TRBV6-2 or TRBV6-3 to TRBJ2-1; TCRdb calls TRBD2, which cannot be checked without DNA. Germline CDR1 MNHEY, CDR2 SVGEGT. The CDR3 is made up of 15 amino acids. The chain's CDR3 is CASSYGSSGGDEQFF.